This T cell receptor (beta chain) was profiled in a study of CXCR3-negative and CXCR3-positive naive CD8 T cells. From germline, CDR1 is SGHTA and CDR2 FQGNSA. The CDR3 runs to 13 residues. By phenotype, naive CD8+ T cells were CD45RO-CCR7+CD27+CD95-. Each TRB cDNA library was prepared by 5' RACE (with UMI labels). TCRdb reprocessed the 5' RACE reads, keeping one entry per CDR3 protein, no DNA. The specimen's table records around 45,000 distinct CDR3 sequences. The clonotype originates from a human donor in good health. Some clones in this sample may be carry-over from other donors' samples. What was sequenced was naive CXCR3- CD8+ T cells from blood. Subset in this sample: CD45RO-CCR7+CD27+CD95- naive CD8+ T cells lacking CXCR3 (TNR3-). J is TRBJ1-1 and V is TRBV7-2; TCRdb indicates TRBD1, and absent DNA this call remains unverified. This CDR3 reads CASSLGGATEAFF. Based on the CDR3 plus reference TRBV7-2 and TRBJ1-1, the full variable domain is GAGVSQSPSNKVTEKGKDVELRCDPISGHTALYWYRQSLGQGLEFLIYFQGNSAPDKSGLPSDRFSAERTGGSVSTLTIQRTQQEDSAVYLCASSLGGATEAFFGQGTRLTVV.